This T cell receptor beta chain was sequenced during a study of T cells in narcolepsy. Whole-study findings and limits: No autoreactive T cell clone sequences appeared in some memory CD4+ repertoires. HCRT-specific and TRIB2-specific autoreactive clonotypes appeared among same-patient CSF and blood CD4+ clonotypes.

Trimming removed 2 bases at V and 2 bases at J, with 10 bases between. The CDR3 extends over 14 amino acids. Germline CDR1 reads MNHNS; CDR2 reads SASEGT. To note about this clone: What it binds is not known.

Sequencing used immunoSEQ multiplex PCR; TCRdb keeps in-frame clones, though not all of them. The table has around 28,000 clones, around 83% seen once. This rearrangement joins TRBV6-1 to TRBJ2-7; D gene uncertain. The TCR was taken from a human donor with narcolepsy. The sequenced sample was CD45RA- memory CD4+ T cells from PBMCs. The CDR3 region has the DNA TGTGCCAGCAGTGAAACTGGATTTACCTACGAGCAGTACTTC. Its translation is CASSETGFTYEQYF.